One T cell receptor (beta chain) is described in this entry. This clone appeared once. There is no known antigen for this receptor. Nothing much larger sits one base from this clone, and base qualities are not available. The intended sense of this specimen's treatment or condition label: 15 to 20 received Ad26.COV2.S at low or high dose, single or two shots; roughly five received placebo; per-sample allocation not given. Repertoires of vaccine and placebo recipients were sequenced from samples taken on day 63 after the first injection. Between 29 July and 7 August 2020, Cohort 1b enrolled 25 adults aged 18-55 years at one site in Boston, USA. Ad26.COV2.S was a replication-incompetent adenovirus type 26 vector that expressed a prefusion-stabilized SARS-CoV-2 spike protein derived from the original Wuhan strain. The immunoSEQ Assay was the method used to sequence TCRbeta CDR3 regions. After extraction, genomic DNA underwent amplification by bias-controlled multiplex PCR, followed by high-throughput sequencing. As for the authors' bioinformatics: Collapsing and filtering of sequences were performed to quantify the absolute abundance of each unique TCRbeta CDR3 region. T cell fraction was estimated by normalizing TCRbeta template counts to usable DNA, which was measured by amplifying reference genes present in all nucleated cells. Repertoire TCRs were annotated as SARS-CoV-2-specific by exact matching of V gene, CDR3 amino acid sequence and J gene to a known reactive TCR set. The reference SARS-CoV-2 TCR set was derived from MIRA and filtered for enrichment in COVID-19-positive ImmuneCODE repertoires, a step that removed public or cross-reactive TCRs. Based on the MIRA antigens, annotated TCRs were further analysed at the level of specific ORF or position within ORF. Breadth was defined as annotated unique rearrangements over total unique productive rearrangements; depth was the summed frequency of those rearrangements. Two-sided Wilcoxon rank-sum tests were used to compare TCR breadth between groups. The clones in this table, taken by TCRdb from immuneACCESS, are in-frame only. Not every clone is retained; where verified, under half of the shortfall comes from an unresolved V gene, and the cause of the rest is unknown. The DNA was the basis for D and trimming; V, J and clone size are from that table. Counted in this sample were roughly 500,000 clones; roughly 87% of them appeared once. In total, the top ten clones hold around 13% of the sample.

This sample is part of a study of Ad26.COV2.S vaccination and SARS-CoV-2 variants (dated by TCRdb to about 2021). General notes on the study: Vaccine-arm donors were drawn from COV1001, a multicentre, randomized, double-blind, placebo-controlled phase I-IIa trial of Ad26.COV2.S in healthy adults. Dosing of Ad26.COV2.S was intramuscular, at either 5x10^10 or 1x10^11 viral particles, delivered as one shot or as two shots spaced 56 days apart. TCRbeta repertoire sequencing was used to assess the specificity and breadth of SARS-CoV-2-reactive T cell receptors after Ad26.COV2.S vaccination. A total of around 32 samples were included in the TCR-sequenced set, comprising around 19 Ad26.COV2.S vaccine recipients, 5 placebo recipients and 8 SARS-CoV-2 convalescent individuals. Trial participants were randomized into five groups of five, in which low-dose or high-dose Ad26.COV2.S was given once or twice, or placebo was given on both occasions. Throughout the experiments and outcome assessment, investigators stayed blinded to trial group allocation. Study-wide conclusions, independent of this receptor: Substantial breadth of spike-specific CD8+ and CD4+ T cell responses was reported after vaccination. It was noted by the authors that total T cell responses may have been underestimated by the TCR breadth and depth analyses. Vaccine and placebo recipients had comparable non-spike TCR breadth, which fits with the vaccine containing only spike. The study lacked the statistical power to compare responses across vaccine doses or regimens. Higher spike-specific TCR breadth was observed in Ad26.COV2.S recipients than in placebo recipients (P = 0.0014).

CDR1 and CDR2, looked up from the germline V gene, are SGDLS and YYNGEE. Between the V and J ends, shortened by 4 bases and 11 bases respectively, the junction contains 20 bases. Spanning cysteine to phenylalanine, the CDR3 consists of 14 amino acids. Kept here is only the CDR3 DNA, which spans 42 bases and is read in frame from base 1. The specimen comprised peripheral blood, sampled in a trial of Ad26.COV2.S vaccine versus placebo. The TCR sequence derives from a person between 18 and 60 years old who received the Ad26.COV2.S COVID-19 vaccine or a placebo. The rearrangement joined TRBV9 to TRBJ2-3; the D gene is perhaps TRBD1, on 6 matching bases. The nucleotide sequence reads TGTGCCAGCAGCCCAACATGGGGGCTAGAGATGCAGTATTTT. It translates as CASSPTWGLEMQYF.